The clone carrying this TCR beta chain was detected only once. Antigen unknown. Each of the donors was a healthy adult who was HIV-negative and had not had a recent acute infection or vaccination. The sample is drawn from a study of shared clonotypes between healthy human individuals. About the study: The cohort comprised a couple of women and a few men. Their ages spanned 18 to 49 years.

Libraries were prepared by immunoSEQ multiplex PCR; TCRdb keeps only in-frame clonotypes and omits some of them. The sample contains fewer than 2.5 million clones, more than 85% of which appear only once. Study results and caveats: When naive CD4 clonotypes were compared across a few donors, approximately 4.9% were shared. Generally, naive subsets (rather than memory subsets) showed larger estimated richness.

Sample: naive CD4+ T cells from PBMCs. Subset denoted: CD45RA+ positively selected. This clonotype was obtained from a man between 18 and 35 years old in good health. Some clones in this sample may be carry-over from other donors' samples.

CDR3 nucleotides: TGTGCCAGCAGCCGAGAACCGGGACAGGGGGCGCGTGGGGAGACCCAGTACTTC. Protein: CASSREPGQGARGETQYF. J is TRBJ2-5 and V is TRBV4-2; 12 bases match TRBD1. After removal of 4 bases from V and 5 bases from J, the junction contained 14 bases not matched to a gene. The CDR3 contains 18 residues. CDR1 and CDR2 (germline): LGHNA, YNFKEQ.